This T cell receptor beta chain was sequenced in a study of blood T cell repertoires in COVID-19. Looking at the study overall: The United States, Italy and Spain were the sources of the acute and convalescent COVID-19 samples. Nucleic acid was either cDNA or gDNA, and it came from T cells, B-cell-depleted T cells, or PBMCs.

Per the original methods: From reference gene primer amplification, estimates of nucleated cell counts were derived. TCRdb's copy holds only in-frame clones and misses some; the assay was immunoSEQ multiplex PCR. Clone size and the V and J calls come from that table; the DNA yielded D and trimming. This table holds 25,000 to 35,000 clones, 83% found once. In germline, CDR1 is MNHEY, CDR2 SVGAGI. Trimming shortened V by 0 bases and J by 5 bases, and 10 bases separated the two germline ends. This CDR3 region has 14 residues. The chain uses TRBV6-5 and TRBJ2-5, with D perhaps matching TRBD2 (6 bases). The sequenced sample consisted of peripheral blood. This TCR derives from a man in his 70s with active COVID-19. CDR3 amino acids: CASSYSRDWETQYF. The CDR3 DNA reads TGTGCCAGCAGTTACTCCCGGGACTGGGAGACCCAGTACTTC.